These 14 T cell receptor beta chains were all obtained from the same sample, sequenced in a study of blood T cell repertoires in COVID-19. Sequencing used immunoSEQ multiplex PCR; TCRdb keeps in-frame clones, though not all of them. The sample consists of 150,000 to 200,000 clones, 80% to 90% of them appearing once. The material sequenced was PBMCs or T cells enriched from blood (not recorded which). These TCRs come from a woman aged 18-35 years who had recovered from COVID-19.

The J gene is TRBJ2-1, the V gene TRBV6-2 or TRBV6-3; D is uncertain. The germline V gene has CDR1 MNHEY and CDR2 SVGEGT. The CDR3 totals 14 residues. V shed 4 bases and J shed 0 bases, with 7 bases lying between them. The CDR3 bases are TGTGCCAGCAGTTTATTGAGCTCCTACAATGAGCAGTTCTTC. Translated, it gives CASSLLSSYNEQFF.

The CDR3 region is CASSSITGLGSPLHF. The CDR3 region has the DNA TGTGCCAGCAGTTCCATCACAGGGTTGGGTTCACCCCTCCACTTT. This chain links TRBV27 with TRBJ1-6; D is possibly TRBD1 (6 bases). V gave up 4 bases and J gave up 9 bases, with 16 bases separating them. The germline V gene encodes CDR1 MNHEY and CDR2 SMNVEV (reference sequence). There are 15 residues in the CDR3.

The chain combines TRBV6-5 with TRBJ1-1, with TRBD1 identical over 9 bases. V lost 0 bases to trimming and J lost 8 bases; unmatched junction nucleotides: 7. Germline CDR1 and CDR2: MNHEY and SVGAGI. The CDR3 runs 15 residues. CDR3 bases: TGTGCCAGCAGTTACTCAACAGGGGGCTATAGGGAAGCTTTCTTT. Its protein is CASSYSTGGYREAFF.

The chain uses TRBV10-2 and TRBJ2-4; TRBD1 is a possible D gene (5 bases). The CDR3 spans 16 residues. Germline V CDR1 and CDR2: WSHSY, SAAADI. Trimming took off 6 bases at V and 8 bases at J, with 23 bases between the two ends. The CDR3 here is CASRDNDRSKGYIQYF. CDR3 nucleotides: TGCGCCAGCAGGGACAACGACCGGTCAAAAGGATACATTCAGTACTTC.

The CDR3 DNA reads TGTGCCAGCAGTGAACAAACAGGGGACTATGGCTACACCTTC. It encodes CASSEQTGDYGYTF. J is TRBJ1-2 and V is TRBV2; 7 bases map to TRBD1. V trimming: 2 bases; J trimming: 3 bases; junction bases outside the gene matches: 3. This CDR3 has 14 residues. Germline V lookup: CDR1 SNHLY, CDR2 FYNNEI.

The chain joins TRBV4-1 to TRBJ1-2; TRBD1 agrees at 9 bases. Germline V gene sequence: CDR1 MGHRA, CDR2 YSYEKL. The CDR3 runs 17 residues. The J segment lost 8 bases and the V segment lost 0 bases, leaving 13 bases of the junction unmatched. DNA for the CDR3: TGCGCCAGCAGCCAAGATTTGGGAACAGGGGGCGCGGACGGCTACACCTTC. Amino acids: CASSQDLGTGGADGYTF.

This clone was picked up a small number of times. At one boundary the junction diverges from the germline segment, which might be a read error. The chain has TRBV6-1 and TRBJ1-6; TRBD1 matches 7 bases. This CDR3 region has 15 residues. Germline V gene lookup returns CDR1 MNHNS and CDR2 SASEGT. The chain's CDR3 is CASREAGTENSPLHF. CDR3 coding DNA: TGTGCCAGCAGGGAAGCCGGGACAGAGAATTCACCCCTCCACTTT.

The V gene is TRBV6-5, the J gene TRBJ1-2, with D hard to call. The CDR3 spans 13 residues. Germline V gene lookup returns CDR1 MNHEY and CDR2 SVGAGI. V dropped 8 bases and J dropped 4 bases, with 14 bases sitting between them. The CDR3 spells CASSSPAGYGYTF. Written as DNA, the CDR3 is TGTGCCAGCTCCTCCCCCGCGGGCTATGGCTACACCTTC.

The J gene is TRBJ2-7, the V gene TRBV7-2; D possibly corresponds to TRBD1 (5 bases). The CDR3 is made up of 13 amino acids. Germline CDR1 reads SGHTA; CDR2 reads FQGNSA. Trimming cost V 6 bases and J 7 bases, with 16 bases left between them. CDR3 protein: CASRRRDLREQYF. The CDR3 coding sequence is TGTGCCAGCAGACGCAGGGATTTGCGTGAGCAGTACTTC.

In nucleotides, the CDR3 is TGTGCCGCGCGAAAGGACAGGGCGAGTTACGAGCAGTACTTC. Residues: CAARKDRASYEQYF. The chain is built from TRBV2 and TRBJ2-7; 8 positions agree with TRBD1. The CDR3 is 14 amino acids. The V gene's germline CDR1 is SNHLY and CDR2 FYNNEI. V lost 11 bases, J lost 4 bases, and 13 bases stayed unmatched.

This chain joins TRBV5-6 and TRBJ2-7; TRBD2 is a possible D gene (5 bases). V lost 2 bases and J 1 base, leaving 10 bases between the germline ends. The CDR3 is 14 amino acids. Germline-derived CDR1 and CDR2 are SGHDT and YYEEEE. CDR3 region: CASSFGVGSYEQYF. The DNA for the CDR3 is TGTGCCAGCAGCTTCGGGGTAGGGTCCTACGAGCAGTACTTC.

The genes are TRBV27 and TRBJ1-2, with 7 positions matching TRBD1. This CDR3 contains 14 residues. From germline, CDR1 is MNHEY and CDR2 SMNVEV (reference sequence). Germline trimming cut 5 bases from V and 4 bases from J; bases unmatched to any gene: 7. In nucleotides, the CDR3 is TGTGCCAGCAGTAAAATACAGGGGCTCTATGGCTACACCTTC. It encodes CASSKIQGLYGYTF.

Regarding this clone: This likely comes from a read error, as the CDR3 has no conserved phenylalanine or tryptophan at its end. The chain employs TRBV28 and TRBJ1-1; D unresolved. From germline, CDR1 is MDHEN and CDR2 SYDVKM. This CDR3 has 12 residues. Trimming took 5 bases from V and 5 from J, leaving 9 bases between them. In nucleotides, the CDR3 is TGTGCCAGCAGTGAATCGGGGACTGAAGCTTTCCTT. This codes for CASSESGTEAFL.

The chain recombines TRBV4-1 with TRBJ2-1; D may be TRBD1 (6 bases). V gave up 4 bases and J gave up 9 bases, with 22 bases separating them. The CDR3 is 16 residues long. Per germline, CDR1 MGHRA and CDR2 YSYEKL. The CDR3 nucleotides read TGCGCCAGCAGCCTAAAGTGGGGGCCTGATGTCCGTGAGCAGTTCTTC. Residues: CASSLKWGPDVREQFF.